The TCR beta chain described here comes from a study of control samples from healthy donors and cancer patients. Produced via immunoSEQ multiplex PCR; TCRdb's table is partial and in-frame only. The top ten hold 3.6% of the sample, which has some 120,000 clones, about 95% seen once. This sequence was found in a man between 25 and 39 years old in good health. The source material was blood.

Here the CDR3 DNA reads TGTGCCAGCAGCTTACAGGGTCACAGGAACACTGAAGCTTTCTTT. This gives the protein CASSLQGHRNTEAFF. The chain recombines TRBV7-8 with TRBJ1-1; weak D call: TRBD1 (5 bases). This CDR3 region has 15 residues. Germline-derived CDR1 and CDR2 are SGHVS and FQNEAQ. Trimming took off 2 bases at V and 1 base at J, with 11 bases between the two ends.